A single TCR beta chain is shown here with its context. Data came from immunoSEQ multiplex PCR; TCRdb stores just in-frame clones and leaves some out. The sample records around 280,000 clones, about 85% being singletons. This sample is part of a study of blood T cell repertoires in COVID-19. This CDR3 is 16 amino acids long. Trimming at V came to 4 bases and at J to 4 bases, leaving 10 bases not matched to a gene. Germline loops: CDR1 SGHTA, CDR2 FQGNSA. What was sequenced was peripheral blood. This receptor was obtained from a woman aged 50 to 65 with active or convalescent COVID-19. This chain uses TRBV7-2 with TRBJ1-2; 9 bases agree with TRBD1. The CDR3 DNA sequence: TGTGCCAGCAGCTCTCGAACAGGGGGCTCTTTCTATGGCTACACCTTC. Protein sequence: CASSSRTGGSFYGYTF.